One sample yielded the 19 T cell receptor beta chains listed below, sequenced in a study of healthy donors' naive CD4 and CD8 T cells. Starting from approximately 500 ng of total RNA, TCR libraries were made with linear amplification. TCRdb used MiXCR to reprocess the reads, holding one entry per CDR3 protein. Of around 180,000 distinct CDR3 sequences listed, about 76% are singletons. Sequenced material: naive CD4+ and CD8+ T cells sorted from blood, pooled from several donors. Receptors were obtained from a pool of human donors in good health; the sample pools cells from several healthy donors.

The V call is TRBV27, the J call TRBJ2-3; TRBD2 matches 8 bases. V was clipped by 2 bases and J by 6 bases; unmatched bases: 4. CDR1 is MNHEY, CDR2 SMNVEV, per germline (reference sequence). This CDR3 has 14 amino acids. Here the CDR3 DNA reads TGTGCCAGCAGTTTAAAACTAGCGGCGGATACGCAGTATTTT. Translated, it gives CASSLKLAADTQYF.

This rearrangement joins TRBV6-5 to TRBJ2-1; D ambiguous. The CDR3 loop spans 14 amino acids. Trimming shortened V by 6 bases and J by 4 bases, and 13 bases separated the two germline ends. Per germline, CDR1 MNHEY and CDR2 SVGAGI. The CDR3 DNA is TGTGCCAGCAGCTTCCTCGACGGGTACAATGAGCAGTTCTTC. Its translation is CASSFLDGYNEQFF.

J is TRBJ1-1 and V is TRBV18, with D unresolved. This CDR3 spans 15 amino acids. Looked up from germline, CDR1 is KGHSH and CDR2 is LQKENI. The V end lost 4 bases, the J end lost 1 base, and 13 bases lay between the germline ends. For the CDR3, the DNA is TGTGCCAGCTCACTAGGACGGAGCCGGAACACTGAAGCTTTCTTT. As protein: CASSLGRSRNTEAFF.

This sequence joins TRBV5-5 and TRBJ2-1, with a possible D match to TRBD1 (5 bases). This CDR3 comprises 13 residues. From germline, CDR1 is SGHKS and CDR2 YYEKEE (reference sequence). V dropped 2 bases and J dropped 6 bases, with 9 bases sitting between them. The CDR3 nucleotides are TGTGCCAGCAGCTTCGACAGACTCAATGAGCAGTTCTTC. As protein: CASSFDRLNEQFF.

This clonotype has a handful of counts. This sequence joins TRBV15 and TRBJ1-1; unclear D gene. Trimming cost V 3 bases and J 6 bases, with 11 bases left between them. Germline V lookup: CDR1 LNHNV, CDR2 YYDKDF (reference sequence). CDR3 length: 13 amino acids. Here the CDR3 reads CATSRSTTAEAFF. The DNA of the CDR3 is TGTGCCACCAGCAGGTCTACTACAGCTGAAGCTTTCTTT.

The CDR3 DNA reads TGTGCCTGGAGTTGGAGGGAACAAAGCAATCAGCCCCAGCATTTT. It is translated as CAWSWREQSNQPQHF. The chain joins TRBV30 to TRBJ1-5, with D uncertain. Germline values: CDR1 GTSNPN, CDR2 SVGIG (reference sequence). This CDR3 is built from 15 residues. V was shortened by 2 bases and J by 1 base, with 12 bases between the two germline ends.

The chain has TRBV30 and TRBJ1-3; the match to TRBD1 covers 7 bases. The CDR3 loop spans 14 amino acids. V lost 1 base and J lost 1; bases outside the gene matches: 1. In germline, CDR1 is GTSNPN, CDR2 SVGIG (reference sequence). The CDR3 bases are TGTGCCTGGAGTGCAGGGGGATCTGGAAACACCATATATTTT. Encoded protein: CAWSAGGSGNTIYF.

The CDR3 spells CASSYDGVNYGYTF. The CDR3 region has the DNA TGTGCCAGCAGTTACGATGGGGTTAACTATGGCTACACCTTC. The chain recombines TRBV6-5 with TRBJ1-2, with D hard to call. The V gene's germline CDR1 is MNHEY and CDR2 SVGAGI. V was clipped by 2 bases and J by 1 base, with 8 bases between them. CDR3 length equals 14 residues.

This chain's CDR3 is CSVQGRLTDTQYF. The DNA for the CDR3 is TGCAGCGTCCAGGGGAGACTCACAGATACGCAGTATTTT. The J gene is TRBJ2-3, the V gene TRBV29-1; D may be TRBD1 (6 bases). The CDR3 spans 13 residues. V was pared by 6 bases and J by 2 bases, with 12 bases between. The germline gives CDR1 SQVTM, CDR2 ANQGSEA.

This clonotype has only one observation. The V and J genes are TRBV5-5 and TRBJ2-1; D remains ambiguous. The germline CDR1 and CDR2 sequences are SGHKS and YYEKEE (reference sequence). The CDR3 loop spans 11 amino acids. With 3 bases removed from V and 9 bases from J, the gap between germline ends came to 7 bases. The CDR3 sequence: CASSSYGEQFF. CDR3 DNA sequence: TGTGCCAGCAGCTCGTACGGTGAGCAGTTCTTC.

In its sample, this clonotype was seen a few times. Here the CDR3 reads CASGDIWPQHF. CDR3 DNA: TGTGCCAGTGGGGACATCTGGCCCCAGCATTTT. The chain carries TRBV19 and TRBJ1-5, with a tentative D call TRBD1 (6 bases). Trimming left V 8 bases short and J 9 bases short, with 11 bases between. Germline assignment: CDR1 LNHDA and CDR2 SQIVND (reference sequence). The CDR3 has 11 amino acids.

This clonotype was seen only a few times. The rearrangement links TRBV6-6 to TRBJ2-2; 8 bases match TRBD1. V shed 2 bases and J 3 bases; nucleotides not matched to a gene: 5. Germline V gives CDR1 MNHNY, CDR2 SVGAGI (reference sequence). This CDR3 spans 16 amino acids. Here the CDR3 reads CASSYLRGRDTGELFF. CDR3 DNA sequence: TGTGCCAGCAGTTACCTCAGGGGGCGAGACACCGGGGAGCTGTTTTTT.

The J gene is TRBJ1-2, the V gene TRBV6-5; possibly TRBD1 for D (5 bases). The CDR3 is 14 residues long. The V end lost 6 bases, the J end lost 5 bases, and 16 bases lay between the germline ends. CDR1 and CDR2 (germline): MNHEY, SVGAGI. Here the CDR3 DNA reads TGTGCCAGCAGCCCAGGAGGGGTAGGGTATGGCTACACCTTC. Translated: CASSPGGVGYGYTF.

The CDR3 is CASSILAVQQETQYF. The CDR3 DNA is TGTGCCAGCAGCATTCTAGCCGTACAACAAGAGACCCAGTACTTC. The V gene is TRBV7-2, the J gene TRBJ2-5; tentative D call: TRBD2 (5 bases). Germline CDR1 and CDR2: SGHTA and FQGNSA. CDR3 size: 15 residues. Trimming took 5 bases from V and 2 from J, leaving 15 bases between them. The full variable domain, rest sourced from reference TRBV7-2 and TRBJ2-5, is GAGVSQSPSNKVTEKGKDVELRCDPISGHTALYWYRQSLGQGLEFLIYFQGNSAPDKSGLPSDRFSAERTGGSVSTLTIQRTQQEDSAVYLCASSILAVQQETQYFGPGTRLLVL.

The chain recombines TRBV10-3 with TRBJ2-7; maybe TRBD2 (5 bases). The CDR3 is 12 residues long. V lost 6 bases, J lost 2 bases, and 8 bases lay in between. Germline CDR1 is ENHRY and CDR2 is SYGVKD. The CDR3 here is CAIRTGTYEQYF. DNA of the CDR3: TGTGCCATCAGGACGGGGACCTACGAGCAGTACTTC.

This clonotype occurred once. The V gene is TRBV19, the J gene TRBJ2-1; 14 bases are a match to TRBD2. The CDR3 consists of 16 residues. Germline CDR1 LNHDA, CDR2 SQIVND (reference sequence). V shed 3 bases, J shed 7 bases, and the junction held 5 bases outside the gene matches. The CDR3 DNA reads TGTGCCAGTAGTATGGGACTAGCGGGAGTGGTGAATGAGCAGTTCTTC. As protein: CASSMGLAGVVNEQFF.

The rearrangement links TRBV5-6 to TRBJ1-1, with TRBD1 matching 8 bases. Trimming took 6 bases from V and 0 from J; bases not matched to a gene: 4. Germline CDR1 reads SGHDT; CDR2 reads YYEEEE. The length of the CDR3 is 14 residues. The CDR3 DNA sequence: TGTGCCAGCATCCGGACAGGGATGAACACTGAAGCTTTCTTT. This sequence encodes CASIRTGMNTEAFF. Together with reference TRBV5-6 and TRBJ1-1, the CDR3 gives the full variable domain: DAGVTQSPTHLIKTRGQQVTLRCSPKSGHDTVSWYQQALGQGPQFIFQYYEEEERQRGNFPDRFSGHQFPNYSSELNVNALLLGDSALYLCASIRTGMNTEAFFGQGTRLTVV.

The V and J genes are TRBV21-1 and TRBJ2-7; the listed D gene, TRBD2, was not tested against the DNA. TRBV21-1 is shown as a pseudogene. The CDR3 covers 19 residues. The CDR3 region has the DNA TGTGCCAGCAGCAACCGCCGAGGGACTAGCGGGCACAGCTCCTACGAGCAGTACTTC. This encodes CASSNRRGTSGHSSYEQYF.

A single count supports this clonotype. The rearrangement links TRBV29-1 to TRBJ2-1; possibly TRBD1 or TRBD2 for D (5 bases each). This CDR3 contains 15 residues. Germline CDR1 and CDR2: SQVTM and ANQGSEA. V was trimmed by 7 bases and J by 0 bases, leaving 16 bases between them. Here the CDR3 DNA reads TGCAGCGCAAAAGGGACCCCCAGCTCCTACAATGAGCAGTTCTTC. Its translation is CSAKGTPSSYNEQFF.